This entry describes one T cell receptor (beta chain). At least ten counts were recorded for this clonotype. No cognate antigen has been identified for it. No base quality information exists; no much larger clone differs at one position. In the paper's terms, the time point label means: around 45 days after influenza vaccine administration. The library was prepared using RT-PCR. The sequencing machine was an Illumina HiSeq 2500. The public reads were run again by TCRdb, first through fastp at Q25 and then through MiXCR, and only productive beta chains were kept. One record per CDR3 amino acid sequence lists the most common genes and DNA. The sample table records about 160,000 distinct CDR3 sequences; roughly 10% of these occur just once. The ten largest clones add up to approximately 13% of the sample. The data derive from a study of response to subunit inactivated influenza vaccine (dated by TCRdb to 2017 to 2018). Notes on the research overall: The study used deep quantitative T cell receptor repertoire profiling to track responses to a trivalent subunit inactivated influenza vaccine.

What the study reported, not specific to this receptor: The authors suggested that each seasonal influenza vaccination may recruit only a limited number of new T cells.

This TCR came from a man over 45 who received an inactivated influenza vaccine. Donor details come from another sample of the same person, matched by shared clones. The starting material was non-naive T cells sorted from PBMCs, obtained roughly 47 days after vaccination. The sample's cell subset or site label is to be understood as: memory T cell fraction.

The CDR3 region: CASSLVQGRFNYGYTF. The nucleotide sequence is TGTGCCAGCAGCTTAGTGCAGGGCCGATTTAACTATGGCTACACCTTC. The sequence links TRBV7-2 to TRBJ1-2; matching of 5 bases hints at TRBD1 as the D gene. CDR1 SGHTA and CDR2 FQGNSA were looked up in the germline V gene. The CDR3 goes from the cysteine to the phenylalanine over 16 residues. The retained sequence is limited to the CDR3, 48 bases, with the frame set at the first base. V is clipped by 1 base and J by 1 base, and the sequence between their germline boundaries is 13 bases long.